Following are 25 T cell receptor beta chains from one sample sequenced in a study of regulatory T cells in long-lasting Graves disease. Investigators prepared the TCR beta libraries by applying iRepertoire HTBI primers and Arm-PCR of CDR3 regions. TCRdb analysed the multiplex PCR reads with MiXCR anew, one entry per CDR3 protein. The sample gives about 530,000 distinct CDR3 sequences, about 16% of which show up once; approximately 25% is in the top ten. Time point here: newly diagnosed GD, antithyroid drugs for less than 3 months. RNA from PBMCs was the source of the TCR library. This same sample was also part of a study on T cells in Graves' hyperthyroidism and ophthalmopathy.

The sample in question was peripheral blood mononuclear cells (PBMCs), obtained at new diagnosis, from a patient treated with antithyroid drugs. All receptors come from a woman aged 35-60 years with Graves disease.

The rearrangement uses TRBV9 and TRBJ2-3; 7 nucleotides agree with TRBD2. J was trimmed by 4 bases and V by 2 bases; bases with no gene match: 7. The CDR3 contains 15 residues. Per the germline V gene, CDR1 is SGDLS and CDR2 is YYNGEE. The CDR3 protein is CASSVGGGFPDTQYF. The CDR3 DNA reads TGTGCCAGCAGCGTTGGGGGGGGGTTCCCAGATACGCAGTATTTT.

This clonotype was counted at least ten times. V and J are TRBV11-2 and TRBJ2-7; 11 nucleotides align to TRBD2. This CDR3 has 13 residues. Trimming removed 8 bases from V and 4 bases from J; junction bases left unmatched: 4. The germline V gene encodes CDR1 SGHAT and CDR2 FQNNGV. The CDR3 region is CASLTSGGYEQYF. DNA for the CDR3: TGTGCCAGCTTAACTAGCGGGGGTTACGAGCAGTACTTC.

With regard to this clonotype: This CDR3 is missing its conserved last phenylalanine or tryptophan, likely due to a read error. This chain's CDR3 is CASSVGGTYNEQFS. The CDR3 DNA follows: TGCGCCAGCAGTGTCGGGGGGACCTACAATGAGCAGTTCTCC. The V call is TRBV10-2, the J call TRBJ2-1; 7 positions match TRBD2. Germline V gene sequence: CDR1 WSHSY, CDR2 SAAADI. V dropped 4 bases and J dropped 2; count of bases not matched to a gene: 2. CDR3 length equals 14 residues.

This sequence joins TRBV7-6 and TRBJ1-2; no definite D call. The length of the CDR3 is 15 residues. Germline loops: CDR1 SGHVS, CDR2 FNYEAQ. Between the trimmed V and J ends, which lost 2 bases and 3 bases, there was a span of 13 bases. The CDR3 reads CASSLTVGDHYGYTF. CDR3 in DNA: TGTGCCAGCAGCTTAACGGTTGGGGATCACTATGGCTACACCTTC.

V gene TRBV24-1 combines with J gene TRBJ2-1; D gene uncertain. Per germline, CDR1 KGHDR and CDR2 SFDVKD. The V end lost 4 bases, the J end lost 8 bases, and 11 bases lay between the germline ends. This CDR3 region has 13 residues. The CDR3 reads CATSDSPGDEQFF. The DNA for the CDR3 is TGTGCCACCAGTGACTCCCCGGGCGATGAGCAGTTCTTC.

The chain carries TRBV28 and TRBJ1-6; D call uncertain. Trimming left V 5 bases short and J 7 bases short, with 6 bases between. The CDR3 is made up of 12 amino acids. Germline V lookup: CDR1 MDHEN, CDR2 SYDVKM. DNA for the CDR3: TGTGCCAGCAGTGGAGAGAATTCACCCCTCCACTTT. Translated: CASSGENSPLHF.

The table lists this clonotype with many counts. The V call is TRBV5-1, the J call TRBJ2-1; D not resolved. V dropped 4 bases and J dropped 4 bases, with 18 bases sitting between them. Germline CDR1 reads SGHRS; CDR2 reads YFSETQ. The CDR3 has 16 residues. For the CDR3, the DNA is TGCGCCAGCAGCAACGAAGTTACCCCTATTTACAATGAGCAGTTCTTC. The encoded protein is CASSNEVTPIYNEQFF.

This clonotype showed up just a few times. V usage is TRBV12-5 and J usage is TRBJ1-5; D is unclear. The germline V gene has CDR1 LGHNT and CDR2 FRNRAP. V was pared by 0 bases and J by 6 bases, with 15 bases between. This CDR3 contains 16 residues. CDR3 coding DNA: TGTGCTAGTGGTTTGGTACTCACGGAAGGAGGTCAGCCCCAGCATTTT. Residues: CASGLVLTEGGQPQHF.

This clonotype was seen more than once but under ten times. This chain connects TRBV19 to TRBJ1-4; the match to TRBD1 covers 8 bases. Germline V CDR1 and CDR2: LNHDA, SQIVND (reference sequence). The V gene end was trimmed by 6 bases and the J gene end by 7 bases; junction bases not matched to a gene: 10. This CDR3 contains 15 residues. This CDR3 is CASRAGGALGEKLFF. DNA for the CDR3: TGTGCCAGTAGGGCAGGGGGCGCATTAGGTGAAAAACTGTTTTTT.

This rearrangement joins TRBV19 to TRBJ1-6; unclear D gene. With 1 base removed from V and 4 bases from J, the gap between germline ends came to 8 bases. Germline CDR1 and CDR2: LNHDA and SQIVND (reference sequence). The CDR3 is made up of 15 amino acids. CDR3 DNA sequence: TGTGCCAGTAGTATAGTGGCAGAGTATAATTCACCCCTCCACTTT. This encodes CASSIVAEYNSPLHF.

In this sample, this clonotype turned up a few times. Here the CDR3 reads CATSGDRRGEQFF. The DNA of the CDR3 is TGTGCCACCAGTGGGGACAGGCGGGGGGAGCAGTTCTTC. The chain carries TRBV24-1 and TRBJ2-1; D is possibly TRBD1 (8 bases). The ends were cut back, 5 bases at V and 10 bases at J, with 14 bases in the middle. Germline V lookup: CDR1 KGHDR, CDR2 SFDVKD. CDR3 length: 13 amino acids.

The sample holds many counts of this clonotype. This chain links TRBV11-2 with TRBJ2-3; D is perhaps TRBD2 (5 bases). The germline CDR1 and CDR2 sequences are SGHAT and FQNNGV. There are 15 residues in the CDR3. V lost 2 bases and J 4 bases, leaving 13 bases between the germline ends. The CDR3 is CASSLRGYRSDTQYF. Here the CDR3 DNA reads TGTGCCAGCAGCTTAAGAGGGTATAGGTCAGATACGCAGTATTTT.

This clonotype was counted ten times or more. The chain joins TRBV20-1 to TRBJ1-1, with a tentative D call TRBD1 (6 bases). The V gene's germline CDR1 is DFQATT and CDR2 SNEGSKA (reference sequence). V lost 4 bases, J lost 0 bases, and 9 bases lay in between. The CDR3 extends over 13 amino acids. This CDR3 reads CSAKDSVNTEAFF. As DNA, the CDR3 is TGCAGTGCTAAGGACAGCGTGAACACTGAAGCTTTCTTT.

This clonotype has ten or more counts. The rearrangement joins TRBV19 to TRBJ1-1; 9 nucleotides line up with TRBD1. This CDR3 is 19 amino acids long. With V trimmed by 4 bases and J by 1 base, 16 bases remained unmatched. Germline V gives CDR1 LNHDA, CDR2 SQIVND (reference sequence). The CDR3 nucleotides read TGTGCCAGTAGTACAGTCTGGGACAGGGCGATCGGTAAGAACACTGAAGCTTTCTTT. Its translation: CASSTVWDRAIGKNTEAFF.

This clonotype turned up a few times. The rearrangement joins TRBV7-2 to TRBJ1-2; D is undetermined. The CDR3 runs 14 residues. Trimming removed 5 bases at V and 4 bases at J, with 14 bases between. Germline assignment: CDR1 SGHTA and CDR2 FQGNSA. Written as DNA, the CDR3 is TGTGCCAGCAGCAAGGATGGAGGGCCCTATGGCTACACCTTC. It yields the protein CASSKDGGPYGYTF.

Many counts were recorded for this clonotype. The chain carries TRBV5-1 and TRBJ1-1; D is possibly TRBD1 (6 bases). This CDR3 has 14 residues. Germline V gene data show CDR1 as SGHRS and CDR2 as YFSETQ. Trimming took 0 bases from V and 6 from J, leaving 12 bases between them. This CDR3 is CASSLGDMRAEAFF. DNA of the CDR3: TGCGCCAGCAGCTTGGGGGACATGCGGGCTGAAGCTTTCTTT.

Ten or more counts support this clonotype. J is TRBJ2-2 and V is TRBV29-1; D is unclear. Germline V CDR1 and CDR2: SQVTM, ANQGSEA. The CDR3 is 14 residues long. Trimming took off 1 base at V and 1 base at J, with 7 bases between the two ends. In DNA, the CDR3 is TGCAGCGTTGAAGGGGGTCTGAACACCGGGGAGCTGTTTTTT. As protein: CSVEGGLNTGELFF.

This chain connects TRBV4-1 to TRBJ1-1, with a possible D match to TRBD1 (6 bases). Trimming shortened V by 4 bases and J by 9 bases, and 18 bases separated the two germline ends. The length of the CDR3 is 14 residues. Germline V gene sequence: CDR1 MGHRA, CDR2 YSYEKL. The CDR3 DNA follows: TGCGCCAGCAGCCTCTCGGGGGGCTCATGGCAAGCTTTCTTT. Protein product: CASSLSGGSWQAFF.

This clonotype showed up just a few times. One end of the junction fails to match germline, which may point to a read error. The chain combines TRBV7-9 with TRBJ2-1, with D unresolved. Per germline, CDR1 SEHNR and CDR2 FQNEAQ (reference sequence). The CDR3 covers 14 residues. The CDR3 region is CASSLGNSYNEQFF. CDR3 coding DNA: TGCGCCAGCAGCCTGGGGAATTCCTACAATGAGCAGTTCTTC.

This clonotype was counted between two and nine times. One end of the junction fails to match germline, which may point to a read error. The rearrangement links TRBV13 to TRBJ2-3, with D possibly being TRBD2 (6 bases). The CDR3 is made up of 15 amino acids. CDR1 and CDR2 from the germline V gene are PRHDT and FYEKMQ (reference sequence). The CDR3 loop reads CASSFGRGATGTQYF. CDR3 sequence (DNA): TGTGCCAGCAGCTTTGGTCGCGGGGCCACAGGTACGCAGTATTTT.

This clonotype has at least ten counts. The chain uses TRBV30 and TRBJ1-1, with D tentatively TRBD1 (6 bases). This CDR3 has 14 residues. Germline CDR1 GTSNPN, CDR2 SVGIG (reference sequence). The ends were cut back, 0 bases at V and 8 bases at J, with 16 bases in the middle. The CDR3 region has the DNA TGTGCCTGGAGTGTGTCATGGGGGGCCCCCGAAGCTTTCTTT. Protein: CAWSVSWGAPEAFF. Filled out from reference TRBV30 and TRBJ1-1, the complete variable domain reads SQTIHQWPATLVQPVGSPLSLECTVEGTSNPNLYWYRQAAGRGLQLLFYSVGIGQISSEVPQNLSASRPQDRQFILSSKKLLLSDSGFYLCAWSVSWGAPEAFFGQGTRLTVV.

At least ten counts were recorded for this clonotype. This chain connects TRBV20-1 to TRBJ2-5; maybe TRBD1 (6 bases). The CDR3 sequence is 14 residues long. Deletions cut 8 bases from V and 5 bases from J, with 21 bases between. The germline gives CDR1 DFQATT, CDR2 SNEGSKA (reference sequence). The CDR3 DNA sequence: TGCAGTACATTAGGGGGAATTGGTGGGGAGACCCAGTACTTC. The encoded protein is CSTLGGIGGETQYF.

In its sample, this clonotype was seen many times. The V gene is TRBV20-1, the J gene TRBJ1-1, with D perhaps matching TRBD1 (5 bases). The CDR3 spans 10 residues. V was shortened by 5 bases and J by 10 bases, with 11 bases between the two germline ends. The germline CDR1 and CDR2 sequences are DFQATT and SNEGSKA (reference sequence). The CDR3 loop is CSAGPGGAFF. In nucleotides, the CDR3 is TGCAGTGCTGGGCCGGGGGGAGCTTTCTTT.

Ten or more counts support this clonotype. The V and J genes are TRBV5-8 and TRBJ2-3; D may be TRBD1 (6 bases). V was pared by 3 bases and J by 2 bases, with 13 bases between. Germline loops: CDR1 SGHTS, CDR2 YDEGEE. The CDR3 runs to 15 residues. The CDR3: CASSSRGSNTDTQYF. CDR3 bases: TGTGCCAGCAGCTCCAGGGGTTCCAACACAGATACGCAGTATTTT.

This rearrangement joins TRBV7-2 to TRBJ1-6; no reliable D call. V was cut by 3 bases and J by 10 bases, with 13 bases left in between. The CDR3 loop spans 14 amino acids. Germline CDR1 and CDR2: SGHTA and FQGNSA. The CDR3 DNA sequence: TGTGCCAGCAGCTTGGGCGGGTCGGGCTCACCCCTCCACTTT. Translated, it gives CASSLGGSGSPLHF.